One and the same sample provided the 32 T cell receptor beta chains below, sequenced in a study of blood T cells in healthy people across ages. Together with a sample-barcoded 5' primer, a J-beta primer mix was included in a second PCR lasting roughly 7 to 11 cycles. Each CDR3 protein is one row after TCRdb ran MiXCR on the 5' RACE reads. The profile shows around 1,000,000 distinct CDR3 sequences, roughly a quarter of them singletons. Separately, the same data were catalogued under a study of T cells of mothers and their children.

The sequenced sample was blood. These TCRs come from a girl aged 2 to 9 in good health.

This clonotype was seen a few times. V gene TRBV13 combines with J gene TRBJ2-5; no firm D call. Germline assignment: CDR1 PRHDT and CDR2 FYEKMQ (reference sequence). This CDR3 has 14 residues. V shed 1 base and J shed 5 bases, with 11 bases lying between them. In DNA, the CDR3 is TGTGCCAGCAGCTTAGCGGCGGAGACGGAGACCCAGTACTTC. It specifies CASSLAAETETQYF.

This chain joins TRBV25-1 and TRBJ2-1; 9 bases agree with TRBD2. Germline CDR1 MGHDK, CDR2 SYGVNS. The V gene end was trimmed by 1 base and the J gene end by 7 bases; junction bases not matched to a gene: 8. The CDR3 totals 16 residues. For the CDR3, the DNA is TGTGCCAGCAGTGAATTGGGTAGCGGGAGTCGGAATGAGCAGTTCTTC. It translates to CASSELGSGSRNEQFF.

This clonotype was detected a few times. The chain has TRBV7-8 and TRBJ2-5, with D possibly being TRBD2 (5 bases). TRBJ2-1 explains the end of the DNA better; the J call may be wrong. The CDR3 contains 13 residues. Germline V CDR1 and CDR2: SGHVS, FQNEAQ. The CDR3 is CATSPGGSHEQFF. The CDR3 DNA follows: TGTGCCACCTCGCCAGGCGGGTCCCATGAGCAGTTCTTC.

This chain links TRBV6-6 with TRBJ1-1; TRBD1 matches at 10 bases. The CDR3 is made up of 14 amino acids. The germline gives CDR1 MNHNY, CDR2 SVGAGI (reference sequence). V dropped 6 bases and J dropped 6; count of bases not matched to a gene: 7. The CDR3 bases are TGTGCCAGCAGGGGCACGGACAGGGGGGCTGAAGCTTTCTTT. Amino acids: CASRGTDRGAEAFF.

In this sample, this clonotype turned up a few times. This chain links TRBV29-1 with TRBJ2-1; 8 nucleotides align to TRBD1. TRBJ2-5 matches the DNA end more closely, so the J call is doubtful. The CDR3 spans 14 residues. In germline, CDR1 is SQVTM, CDR2 ANQGSEA. CDR3 nucleotides: TGCAGCGTCAGTGGGGGACAGGCTGAAGAGACCCAGTACTTC. This gives the protein CSVSGGQAEETQYF.

The V gene is TRBV5-1, the J gene TRBJ2-5, with 8 bases matching TRBD2. Trimming at V came to 6 bases and at J to 4 bases, leaving 14 bases not matched to a gene. The CDR3 is 16 residues long. The germline CDR1 and CDR2 sequences are SGHRS and YFSETQ. CDR3 in amino acids: CASKVVPAGELETQYF. The CDR3 DNA reads TGCGCCAGCAAAGTCGTCCCAGCGGGAGAGTTAGAGACCCAGTACTTC.

This clonotype was seen a few times. The chain is built from TRBV4-3 and TRBJ2-7; D might be TRBD1 (6 bases). The CDR3 consists of 18 residues. The V end was cut by 3 bases, the J end by 3 bases, with 24 bases between. CDR1 is LGHNA, CDR2 YSLEER, per germline. The DNA of the CDR3 is TGCGCCAGCAGCCACTCACAGGGTATTGGAGTCACGAACTACGAGCAGTACTTC. This gives the protein CASSHSQGIGVTNYEQYF.

This clonotype occurred a few times. The J gene is TRBJ2-2, the V gene TRBV11-2; D gene ambiguous. Deletions cut 3 bases from V and 5 bases from J, with 13 bases between. The CDR3 spans 15 residues. Germline loops: CDR1 SGHAT, CDR2 FQNNGV. CDR3 loop: CASSLGSISTGELFF. The CDR3 region has the DNA TGTGCCAGCAGCTTGGGGTCCATTAGTACCGGGGAGCTGTTTTTT.

This clonotype was counted between two and nine times. The rearrangement links TRBV20-1 to TRBJ1-4, with D possibly being TRBD1 (5 bases). The germline CDR1 and CDR2 sequences are DFQATT and SNEGSKA (reference sequence). Trimming took 1 base from V and 8 from J, leaving 20 bases between them. The CDR3 length is 16 residues. The CDR3: CSARGLFRQGPEKLFF. Here the CDR3 DNA reads TGCAGTGCTAGAGGGCTTTTTCGGCAGGGACCCGAAAAACTGTTTTTT.

There are a few counts of this clonotype. The gene calls are TRBV20-1 and TRBJ1-6; no reliable D call. The CDR3 sequence is 14 residues long. The germline V gene has CDR1 DFQATT and CDR2 SNEGSKA (reference sequence). Trimming pared 0 bases from V and 0 bases from J, leaving 3 bases between. The chain's CDR3 is CSARDSSYNSPLHF. The CDR3 DNA reads TGCAGTGCTAGAGACAGCTCCTATAATTCACCCCTCCACTTT.

The gene calls are TRBV4-1 and TRBJ2-3; TRBD1 aligns across 10 bases. This CDR3 region has 16 residues. The V and J ends lost 1 base and 3 bases, in that order; junction bases with no gene match: 4. Germline CDR1 reads MGHRA; CDR2 reads YSYEKL. The CDR3 here is CASSQGRDRGTDTQYF. The CDR3 nucleotides read TGCGCCAGCAGCCAAGGACGGGACAGGGGAACAGATACGCAGTATTTT.

This clonotype was detected ten times or more. This chain links TRBV24-1 with TRBJ1-1; 7 nucleotides agree with TRBD1. V shed 9 bases, J shed 3 bases, and the junction held 3 bases outside the gene matches. Germline CDR1 and CDR2: KGHDR and SFDVKD. CDR3 length: 12 residues. The CDR3 loop reads CATRQGDTEAFF. CDR3 sequence (DNA): TGTGCCACCCGACAGGGTGACACTGAAGCTTTCTTT.

The V and J genes are TRBV7-9 and TRBJ2-5; perhaps TRBD2 as D (6 bases). The tail of the sequence fits TRBJ2-1 better, so the J call may be wrong. The CDR3 is made up of 12 amino acids. CDR1 is SEHNR, CDR2 FQNEAQ, per germline (reference sequence). The chain's CDR3 is CASSPPSDQQFF. The CDR3 bases are TGTGCCAGCAGCCCACCTAGCGACCAGCAGTTCTTC.

This rearrangement joins TRBV3-1 to TRBJ1-1, with 10 bases identical to TRBD1. The CDR3 totals 14 residues. V shed 4 bases, J shed 5 bases, and the junction held 4 bases outside the gene matches. Germline loops: CDR1 LGHDT, CDR2 YNNKEL (reference sequence). CDR3 nucleotide sequence: TGTGCCAGCAGCCTCCGGGACAGGGGAACTGAAGCTTTCTTT. This encodes CASSLRDRGTEAFF.

This clonotype was seen a few times. The V call is TRBV29-1, the J call TRBJ2-7; D gene ambiguous. CDR3 length equals 12 residues. CDR1 and CDR2 (germline): SQVTM, ANQGSEA. V lost 4 bases to trimming and J lost 2 bases, with 9 bases between them. The CDR3 sequence: CSVVPATYEQYF. CDR3 sequence (DNA): TGCAGCGTTGTGCCAGCAACCTACGAGCAGTACTTC.

The chain has TRBV11-2 and TRBJ1-1; 7 nucleotides match TRBD1. After removal of 4 bases from V and 2 bases from J, the junction contained 10 bases not matched to a gene. Germline lookup yields CDR1 SGHAT and CDR2 FQNNGV. The CDR3 covers 16 residues. In DNA, the CDR3 is TGTGCCAGCAGCTCCATTAAGGGACAGTTAAACACTGAAGCTTTCTTT. This gives the protein CASSSIKGQLNTEAFF.

Here the CDR3 reads CASSVAAQQPDEQYF. DNA for the CDR3: TGTGCCAGCAGCGTAGCTGCCCAACAACCCGACGAGCAGTACTTC. The gene calls are TRBV9 and TRBJ2-7, with D hard to call. The CDR3 runs to 15 residues. The ends were cut back, 0 bases at V and 5 bases at J, with 15 bases in the middle. CDR1 is SGDLS, CDR2 YYNGEE, per germline. Variable domain in full (rest from reference TRBV9 and TRBJ2-7): DSGVTQTPKHLITATGQRVTLRCSPRSGDLSVYWYQQSLDQGLQFLIQYYNGEERAKGNILERFSAQQFPDLHSELNLSSLELGDSALYFCASSVAAQQPDEQYFGPGTRLTVT.

The chain joins TRBV6-2 or TRBV6-3 to TRBJ1-1; D unclear. The CDR3 runs 13 residues. V was clipped by 4 bases and J by 5 bases, with 11 bases between them. Germline CDR1 reads MNHEY; CDR2 reads SVGEGT. CDR3 DNA sequence: TGTGCCAGCAGTTCCGCAGGTAAGACTGAAGCTTTCTTT. It is translated as CASSSAGKTEAFF.

The rearrangement uses TRBV20-1 and TRBJ2-1; the match to TRBD2 covers 8 bases. Trimming removed 8 bases from V and 7 bases from J; junction bases left unmatched: 13. The CDR3 is 14 amino acids. Germline V lookup: CDR1 DFQATT, CDR2 SNEGSKA (reference sequence). In DNA, the CDR3 is TGCAGTACCTTGGTTAGCGGGGAATTGAATGAGCAGTTCTTC. Its protein product is CSTLVSGELNEQFF.

The chain has TRBV5-1 and TRBJ2-7; D is possibly TRBD1 (6 bases). CDR3 length: 15 residues. V dropped 2 bases and J dropped 2 bases, with 14 bases sitting between them. CDR1 is SGHRS and CDR2 is YFSETQ in the germline V gene. The CDR3 nucleotides read TGCGCCAGCAGCTTACAACCGGGACAAACCTACGAGCAGTACTTC. It specifies CASSLQPGQTYEQYF.

This clonotype was observed a handful of times. This chain's CDR3 is CASSEALGRGRSNQPQHF. As DNA, the CDR3 is TGTGCCAGCAGTGAAGCTTTGGGAAGAGGGAGGAGCAATCAGCCCCAGCATTTT. This chain connects TRBV6-1 to TRBJ1-5; D is undetermined. V dropped 0 bases and J dropped 1 base, with 16 bases sitting between them. The V gene's germline CDR1 is MNHNS and CDR2 SASEGT. CDR3 size: 18 residues.

This clonotype was seen a few times. The chain combines TRBV12-3 or TRBV12-4 with TRBJ1-2; D call uncertain. The V and J ends lost 2 bases and 4 bases respectively, with 11 bases between them. The CDR3 is 14 amino acids. The CDR3 loop reads CASSLTKGPYGYTF. CDR3 DNA sequence: TGTGCCAGCAGTTTAACCAAGGGTCCCTATGGCTACACCTTC.

This chain links TRBV12-3 or TRBV12-4 with TRBJ2-3, with D unresolved. The CDR3 covers 14 residues. The V end was cut by 6 bases, the J end by 3 bases, with 13 bases between. CDR3 DNA sequence: TGTGCCAGCAGAGGCAGCACGAATACAGATACGCAGTATTTT. Its protein product is CASRGSTNTDTQYF.

The CDR3 loop is CSVDLSSNYGYTF. CDR3 bases: TGCAGCGTTGACCTCTCGTCTAACTATGGCTACACCTTC. The chain joins TRBV29-1 to TRBJ1-2; D is undetermined. The V and J ends lost 3 bases and 0 bases respectively, with 8 bases between them. The CDR3 runs to 13 residues. Germline lookup yields CDR1 SQVTM and CDR2 ANQGSEA.

The chain employs TRBV12-3 or TRBV12-4 and TRBJ1-6; a possible D gene is TRBD1 (5 bases). The CDR3 totals 16 residues. With 6 bases removed from V and 3 bases from J, the gap between germline ends came to 15 bases. DNA of the CDR3: TGTGCCAGCAGCCCCCGCGGGGGAGTCTATAATTCACCCCTCCACTTT. Protein sequence: CASSPRGGVYNSPLHF.

The chain has TRBV19 and TRBJ2-7; 7 nucleotides line up with TRBD1. V lost 5 bases, J lost 2 bases, and 9 bases stayed unmatched. Germline CDR1 LNHDA, CDR2 SQIVND (reference sequence). The CDR3 is 15 amino acids. CDR3 sequence (DNA): TGTGCCAGTAGTCCGCGGTGGCAGGGGGCCTACGAGCAGTACTTC. Translating gives CASSPRWQGAYEQYF.

The chain carries TRBV29-1 and TRBJ1-2; weak D call: TRBD1 (5 bases). CDR3 length equals 15 residues. Germline CDR1 SQVTM, CDR2 ANQGSEA. Trimming shortened V by 6 bases and J by 3 bases, and 20 bases separated the two germline ends. The CDR3 region is CSVDCQGPAYYGYTF. The CDR3 bases are TGCAGCGTCGACTGCCAGGGACCGGCTTACTATGGCTACACCTTC.

The sample holds a few counts of this clonotype. The chain is built from TRBV29-1 and TRBJ2-1, with D maybe TRBD2 (6 bases). Trimming stripped 0 bases from V and 7 bases from J, with 22 bases between. Germline V gene data show CDR1 as SQVTM and CDR2 as ANQGSEA. The CDR3 contains 17 residues. This chain's CDR3 is CSVEDGAGLPAGNEQFF. Here the CDR3 DNA reads TGCAGCGTTGAAGACGGGGCGGGACTCCCAGCCGGGAATGAGCAGTTCTTC.

This clonotype was counted many times. As DNA, the CDR3 is TGTGCCAGCAGTTTTGGGACAGGGGAGGGCAATCAGCCCCAGCATTTT. Protein: CASSFGTGEGNQPQHF. The rearrangement links TRBV12-3 or TRBV12-4 to TRBJ1-5, with 10 bases fitting TRBD1. This CDR3 has 16 amino acids. J lost 2 bases, V lost 3 bases, and 4 bases had no gene match.

The genes are TRBV20-1 and TRBJ2-1; 7 nucleotides align to TRBD1. This CDR3 region has 11 residues. Germline CDR1 reads DFQATT; CDR2 reads SNEGSKA (reference sequence). The ends lost 7 bases at V and 6 bases at J; junction bases unmatched: 3. Here the CDR3 DNA reads TGCAGTGGTTGGACAGGCAATGAGCAGTTCTTC. Its translation: CSGWTGNEQFF.

V usage is TRBV5-6 and J usage is TRBJ2-7, with 10 bases lining up with TRBD1. The CDR3 is 16 residues long. CDR1 SGHDT and CDR2 YYEEEE come from the germline V gene. The CDR3 bases are TGTGCCTGCAGCTCCCGGGACAGGGGAAGGTTTTACGAGCAGTACGTC. Translation gives CACSSRDRGRFYEQYV.

The chain carries TRBV7-2 and TRBJ2-5, with TRBD2 matching 8 bases. The CDR3 runs to 18 residues. J was trimmed by 5 bases and V by 5 bases; bases with no gene match: 19. The germline V gene encodes CDR1 SGHTA and CDR2 FQGNSA. The CDR3 DNA reads TGTGCCAGCAGCCGAAACCTAGCGGGTGGCGACTTAGGCGAGACCCAGTACTTC. This translates into CASSRNLAGGDLGETQYF. The full variable domain, with the rest looked up from reference TRBV7-2 and TRBJ2-5, is GAGVSQSPSNKVTEKGKDVELRCDPISGHTALYWYRQSLGQGLEFLIYFQGNSAPDKSGLPSDRFSAERTGGSVSTLTIQRTQQEDSAVYLCASSRNLAGGDLGETQYFGPGTRLLVL.